This is a list of T cell receptor beta chains from one sample in a study of T cells in Graves' hyperthyroidism and ophthalmopathy. MiXCR, applied by TCRdb to the multiplex PCR reads, yields one record per CDR3 protein. The profile shows under 350,000 distinct CDR3 sequences, approximately 12% of them singletons. The sequencing sample was made of blood. The receptor source for this set is a woman aged 30 to 39 with Graves' hyperthyroidism that later progressed to Graves' ophthalmopathy. Each CDR3 is given with its conserved first and last residue.

V gene	CDR3 protein
TRBV7-2	CASSSQGPGYEQYF
TRBV9	CASSPRPEGPNEQFF
TRBV7-6	CASSLAQGPNQPQHF
TRBV6-5	CASSYSRQGLDTQYF
TRBV15	CATSPGKETQYF
TRBV9	CASSPRSADSGNTIYF
TRBV7-9	CASSLVTGSAEDTQYF
TRBV7-3	CASSLWGSNNSPLHF
TRBV7-6	CASSLRLQETQYF
TRBV5-1	CASSLTEINTGELFF
TRBV20-1	CSASRTSGQETQYF
TRBV30	CAWRGPGTGHEKLFF
TRBV7-9	CASSPGGKETQYF
TRBV7-8	CASSFLQGAPTDTQYF
TRBV9	CASSVTGRNEQFF
TRBV9	CASSVVGTGFDEQYF
TRBV6-1	CASSKPPSVSVTQYF
TRBV28	CASSEGTSTEAFF
TRBV7-8	CASNQDQNYEQYF
TRBV7-3	CASSTGGELFF
TRBV28	CASSLSGTGMNGELFF
TRBV11-2	CASSLESGGGEKLFF
TRBV10-2	CASSESRTGEAFF
TRBV30	CAWSQGLAGGPTQFF
TRBV20-1	CSASLPGREKLFF
TRBV30	CALGRRGSGGYTF
TRBV4-2	CASSQDPSGANTGELFF
TRBV27	CASSNSGADTQYF
TRBV28	CATGFSTAGELFF
TRBV29-1	CSVGEGLAVYEQYF
TRBV7-2	CASSLPRTSGSRETQYF
TRBV28	CASSPAGSVGNEQFF
TRBV27	CASSWSGALGEKLFF
TRBV6-1	CASGPFLARESNEQFF
TRBV3-1	CASSQDQQGNYGYTF
TRBV20-1	CSAIRDLNTGELFF
TRBV28	CASTLREGGGNTIYF
TRBV30	CAWTFPGAVEQYF
TRBV6-1	CASSEGTSGMSYEQYF
TRBV7-9	CASSPHRETDTQYF
TRBV28	CASSLTGGGNEQFF
TRBV6-1	CATRAGSYSNQPQHF
TRBV7-9	CASSLAQGRDGYTF
TRBV11-2	CASSQLGADTQYF
TRBV7-2	CASSPLDRAINQPQHF
TRBV4-3	CASSQDATGLTGELFF
TRBV5-1	CASSLAWAGVFNSPLHF
TRBV9	CASSPGLVADTQYF
TRBV5-1	CASRQLLAAGGTDTQYF
TRBV6-1	CASNTGRGPTDAQYF
TRBV28	CASSSPRKGSTDTQYF
TRBV7-9	CASSLGVPRDRGRKDTQYF
TRBV10-3	CAISEFTTDTQYF
TRBV10-1	CARPGQLPSTDTQYF
TRBV5-1	CASSLGTSGGVTDTQYF
TRBV24-1	CATSEPSGTSGYNEQFF
TRBV2	CASGDRRFNRGNTIYF
TRBV6-2/TRBV6-3	CASAGYSQETQYF
TRBV6-1	CASSSRGGVDSPLHF